These T cell receptor beta chains were read from a single sample in a study of CD8 T cells in Susac syndrome. Each CDR3 protein is one row after TCRdb ran MiXCR on the immunoSEQ multiplex PCR reads. Of roughly 150,000 distinct CDR3 sequences listed, roughly 95% are singletons. Sequenced input: CD8+ T cells from PBMCs. The receptors originated from a human donor with multiple sclerosis. The CDR3 runs from the conserved cysteine through the conserved F or W. D genes are given only for firm matches. Expanded clones are given a class, and other clones once, few, many or no size at all.

V	J	size	D	CDR3	DNA
TRBV25-1	TRBJ2-2	.	.	CASGGGELFF	TGTGCCAGCGGTGGCGGGGAGCTGTTTTTT
TRBV10-3	TRBJ1-1	once	.	CAISESQAEAFF	TGTGCCATCAGTGAGTCCCAAGCTGAAGCTTTCTTT
TRBV4-1	TRBJ2-7	.	.	CASSQEGATPVYEQYF	TGCGCCAGCAGCCAAGAAGGGGCGACGCCCGTTTACGAGCAGTACTTC
TRBV27	TRBJ2-7	.	TRBD2	CASSISGGASEQYF	TGTGCCAGCAGTATTAGCGGGGGGGCCTCCGAGCAGTACTTC
TRBV9	TRBJ2-1	.	TRBD2	CASSVTSGNEQFF	TGTGCCAGCAGCGTAACTAGCGGCAATGAGCAGTTCTTC
TRBV5-4	TRBJ1-2	.	.	CASSLGGLMTYGYTF	TGTGCCAGCAGCTTAGGAGGTCTTATGACCTATGGCTACACCTTC
TRBV30	TRBJ1-1	.	TRBD1	CAWSVGQAEAFF	TGTGCCTGGAGTGTCGGACAGGCGGAAGCTTTCTTT
TRBV20-1	TRBJ1-6	.	TRBD1	CSARRDRDKSPLHF	TGCAGTGCTAGAAGGGACAGGGACAAGTCACCCCTCCACTTT
TRBV5-6	TRBJ2-7	once	TRBD1	CASRPQGAFDEQYF	TGTGCCAGCAGACCACAGGGGGCTTTCGACGAGCAGTACTTC
TRBV5-6	TRBJ1-6	.	.	CASGKDSSYNSPLHF	TGTGCCAGCGGTAAGGACAGCTCCTATAATTCACCCCTCCACTTT
TRBV13	TRBJ2-7	.	.	CASSLMRVPYEQYF	TGTGCCAGCAGCTTAATGAGGGTTCCCTACGAGCAGTACTTC
TRBV7-8	TRBJ2-5	.	.	CASSFGGGPRETQYF	TGTGCCAGCAGCTTTGGGGGGGGGCCGAGGGAGACCCAGTACTTC
TRBV29-1	TRBJ2-1	.	TRBD1	CSVGTGGYNEQFF	TGCAGCGTTGGGACAGGTGGTTACAATGAGCAGTTCTTC
TRBV30	TRBJ2-5	.	.	CAWSVGETQYF	TGTGCCTGGAGTGTCGGAGAGACCCAGTACTTC
TRBV14	TRBJ2-3	.	.	CASSHWDTSTDTQYF	TGTGCCAGCAGCCATTGGGACACTAGCACAGATACGCAGTATTTT
TRBV14	TRBJ2-1	.	.	CASSQDQGYTRFF	TGTGCCAGCAGCCAAGATCAGGGCTATACGCGGTTCTTC
TRBV27	TRBJ2-1	.	TRBD1	CASSLSGTGINEQFF	TGTGCCAGCAGTTTATCGGGGACAGGGATTAATGAGCAGTTCTTC
TRBV20-1	TRBJ2-3	.	TRBD2	CSADSSLAGGQESTDTQYF	TGCAGTGCCGATTCCTCCCTGGCGGGGGGGCAGGAGAGCACAGATACGCAGTATTTT
TRBV20-1	TRBJ2-1	.	.	CSAPSRGRSPYNEQFF	TGCAGTGCTCCTTCTCGCGGGCGCAGCCCCTACAATGAGCAGTTCTTC
TRBV20-1	TRBJ2-1	.	.	CSARAGTYNEQFF	TGCAGTGCTAGAGCGGGGACCTACAATGAGCAGTTCTTC
TRBV5-1	TRBJ1-1	.	.	CASSPVVGDTEAFF	TGCGCCAGCAGCCCCGTGGTGGGGGACACTGAAGCTTTCTTT
TRBV27	TRBJ2-5	.	.	CASSHGSRETQYF	TGTGCCAGCAGTCACGGCTCAAGGGAGACCCAGTACTTC
TRBV30	TRBJ1-2	.	.	CAWSVRRQRYGYTF	TGTGCCTGGAGTGTACGCCGACAACGCTATGGCTACACCTTC
TRBV20-1	TRBJ1-1	.	.	CSARDTGPGTEAFF	TGCAGTGCTAGAGATACGGGGCCAGGCACTGAAGCTTTCTTT
TRBV29-1	TRBJ1-1	.	.	CSVDLLNTEAFF	TGCAGCGTTGATTTGCTGAACACTGAAGCTTTCTTT
TRBV10-3	TRBJ1-2	.	.	CAISESGGGSQSGYTF	TGTGCCATCAGTGAATCCGGGGGAGGGAGTCAGTCTGGCTACACCTTC
TRBV4-1	TRBJ2-1	.	.	CASSQDPFPFSLNEQFF	TGCGCCAGCAGCCAAGATCCCTTCCCGTTTTCCCTCAATGAGCAGTTCTTC
TRBV29-1	TRBJ1-2	.	TRBD1	CSAPGTVYGYTF	TGCAGCGCTCCGGGGACAGTCTATGGCTACACCTTC
TRBV30	TRBJ2-5	few	.	CAWSVSSRARETQYF	TGTGCCTGGAGTGTGAGCTCCAGGGCGAGAGAGACCCAGTACTTC
TRBV12-3/TRBV12-4	TRBJ1-1	.	TRBD1	CASSGQGGAEAFF	TGTGCCAGCAGTGGACAGGGAGGAGCTGAAGCTTTCTTT